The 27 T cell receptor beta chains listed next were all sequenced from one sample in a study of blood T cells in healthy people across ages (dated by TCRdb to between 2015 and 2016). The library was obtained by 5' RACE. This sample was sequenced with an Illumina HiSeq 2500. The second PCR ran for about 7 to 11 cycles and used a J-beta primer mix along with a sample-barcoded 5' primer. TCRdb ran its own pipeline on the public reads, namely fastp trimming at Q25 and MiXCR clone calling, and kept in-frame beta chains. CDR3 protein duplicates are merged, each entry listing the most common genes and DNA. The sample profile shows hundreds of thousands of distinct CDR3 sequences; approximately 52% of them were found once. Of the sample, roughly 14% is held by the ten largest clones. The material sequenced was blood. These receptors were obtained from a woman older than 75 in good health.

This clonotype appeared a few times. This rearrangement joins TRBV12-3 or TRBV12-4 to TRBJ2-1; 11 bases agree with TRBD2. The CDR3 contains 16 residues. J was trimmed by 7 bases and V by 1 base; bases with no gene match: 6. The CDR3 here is CASSLEASGGLNEQFF. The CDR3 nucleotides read TGTGCCAGCAGTTTAGAAGCTAGCGGGGGGCTGAATGAGCAGTTCTTC.

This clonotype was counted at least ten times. CDR3 coding DNA: TGTGCCAGCAGCTTGTCCCAGGGAGACGAGACCCAGTACTTC. Its protein product is CASSLSQGDETQYF. The rearrangement links TRBV5-6 to TRBJ2-5; D may correspond to TRBD1 or TRBD2 (5 bases each). This CDR3 region has 14 residues. CDR1 SGHDT and CDR2 YYEEEE come from the germline V gene. Trimming removed 1 base at V and 5 bases at J, with 12 bases between.

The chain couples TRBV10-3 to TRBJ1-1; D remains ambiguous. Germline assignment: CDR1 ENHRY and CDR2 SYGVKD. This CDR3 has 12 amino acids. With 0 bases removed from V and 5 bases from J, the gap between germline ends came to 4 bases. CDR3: CAISESRTEAFF. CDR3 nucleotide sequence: TGTGCCATCAGTGAGTCGAGGACTGAAGCTTTCTTT.

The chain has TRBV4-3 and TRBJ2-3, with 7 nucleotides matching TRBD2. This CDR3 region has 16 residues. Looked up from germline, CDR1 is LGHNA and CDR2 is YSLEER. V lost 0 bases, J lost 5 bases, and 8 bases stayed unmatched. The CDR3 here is CASSQELARGGDTQYF. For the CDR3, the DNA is TGCGCCAGCAGCCAAGAACTAGCGAGGGGAGGAGATACGCAGTATTTT.

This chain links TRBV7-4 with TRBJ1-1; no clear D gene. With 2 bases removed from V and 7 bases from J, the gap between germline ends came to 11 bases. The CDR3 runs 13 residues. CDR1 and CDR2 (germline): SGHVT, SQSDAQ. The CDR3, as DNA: TGTGCCAGCAGCTTAAAAAGGCACGATGAAGCTTTCTTT. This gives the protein CASSLKRHDEAFF.

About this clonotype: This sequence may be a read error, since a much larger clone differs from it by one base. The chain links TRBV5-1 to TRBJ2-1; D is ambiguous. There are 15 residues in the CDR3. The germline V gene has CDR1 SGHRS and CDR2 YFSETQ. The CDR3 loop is CACSLDGDSYNEQFF. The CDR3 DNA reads TGCGCCTGCAGCTTGGATGGTGACTCCTACAATGAGCAGTTCTTC.

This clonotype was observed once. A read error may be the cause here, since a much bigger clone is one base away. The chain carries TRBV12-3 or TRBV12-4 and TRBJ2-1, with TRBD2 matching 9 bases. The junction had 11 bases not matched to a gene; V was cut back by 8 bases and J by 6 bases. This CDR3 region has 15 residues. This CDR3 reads CASCRLAVSCNEQFF. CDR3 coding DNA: TGTGCCAGCTGCCGACTAGCGGTGTCTTGCAATGAGCAGTTCTTC.

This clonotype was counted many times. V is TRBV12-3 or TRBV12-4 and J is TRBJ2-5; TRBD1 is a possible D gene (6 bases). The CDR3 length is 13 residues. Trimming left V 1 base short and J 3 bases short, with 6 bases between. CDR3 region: CASSLDREETQYF. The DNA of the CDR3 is TGTGCCAGCAGTTTAGACAGGGAAGAGACCCAGTACTTC.

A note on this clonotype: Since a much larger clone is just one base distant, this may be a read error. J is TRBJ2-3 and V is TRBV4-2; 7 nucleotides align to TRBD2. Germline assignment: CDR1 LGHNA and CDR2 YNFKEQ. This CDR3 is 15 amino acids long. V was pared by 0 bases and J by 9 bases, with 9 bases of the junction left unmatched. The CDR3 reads CASSQDWSGIETQYF. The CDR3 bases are TGTGCCAGCAGCCAAGATTGGAGCGGGATAGAGACGCAGTATTTT.

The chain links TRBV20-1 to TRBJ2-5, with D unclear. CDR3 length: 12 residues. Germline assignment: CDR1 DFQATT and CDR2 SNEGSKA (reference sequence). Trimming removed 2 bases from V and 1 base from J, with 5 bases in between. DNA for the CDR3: TGCAGTGCTAGACACCCCCAAGAGACCCAGTACTTC. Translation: CSARHPQETQYF.

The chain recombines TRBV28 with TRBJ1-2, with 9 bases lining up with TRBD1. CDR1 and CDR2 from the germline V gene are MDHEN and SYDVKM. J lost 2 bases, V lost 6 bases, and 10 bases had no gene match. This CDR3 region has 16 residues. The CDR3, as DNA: TGTGCCAGCAGGGGAGGCCCGGGACAGGGAAACTATGGCTACACCTTC. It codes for CASRGGPGQGNYGYTF.

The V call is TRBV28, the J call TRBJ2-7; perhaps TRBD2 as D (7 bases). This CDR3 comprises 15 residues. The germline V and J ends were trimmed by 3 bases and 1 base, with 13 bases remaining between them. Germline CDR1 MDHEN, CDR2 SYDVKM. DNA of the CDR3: TGTGCCAGCAGTTTCATAGGGGGGGATTCCTACGAGCAGTACTTC. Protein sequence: CASSFIGGDSYEQYF.

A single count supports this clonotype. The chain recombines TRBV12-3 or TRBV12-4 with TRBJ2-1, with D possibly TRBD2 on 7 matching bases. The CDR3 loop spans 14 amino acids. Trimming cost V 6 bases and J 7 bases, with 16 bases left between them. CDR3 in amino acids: CASSAGAGPNEQFF. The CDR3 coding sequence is TGTGCCAGCAGCGCGGGGGCAGGCCCGAATGAGCAGTTCTTC.

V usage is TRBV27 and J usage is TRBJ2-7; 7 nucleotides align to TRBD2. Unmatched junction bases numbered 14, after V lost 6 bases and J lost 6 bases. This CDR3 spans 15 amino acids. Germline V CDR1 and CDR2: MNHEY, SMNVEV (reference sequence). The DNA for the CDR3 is TGTGCCAGCAGCCTCGTCTCTAGCGGAATCTCCGAGCAGTACTTC. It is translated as CASSLVSSGISEQYF.

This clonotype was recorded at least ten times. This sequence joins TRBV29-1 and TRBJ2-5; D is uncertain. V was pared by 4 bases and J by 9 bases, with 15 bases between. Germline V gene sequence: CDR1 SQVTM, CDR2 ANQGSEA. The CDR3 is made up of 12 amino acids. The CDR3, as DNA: TGCAGCGTTGGAGCAGCCGCCGCGGCCCAGTACTTC. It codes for CSVGAAAAAQYF.

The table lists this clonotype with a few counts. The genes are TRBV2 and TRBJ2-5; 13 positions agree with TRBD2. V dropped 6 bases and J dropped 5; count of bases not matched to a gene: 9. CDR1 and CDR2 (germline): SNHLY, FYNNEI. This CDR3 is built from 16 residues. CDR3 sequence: CASRKTSGGRWETQYF. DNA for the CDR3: TGTGCCAGCAGGAAGACTAGCGGGGGGCGTTGGGAGACCCAGTACTTC. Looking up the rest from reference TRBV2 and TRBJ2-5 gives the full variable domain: EPEVTQTPSHQVTQMGQEVILRCVPISNHLYFYWYRQILGQKVEFLVSFYNNEISEKSEIFDDQFSVERPDGSNFTLKIRSTKLEDSAMYFCASRKTSGGRWETQYFGPGTRLLVL.

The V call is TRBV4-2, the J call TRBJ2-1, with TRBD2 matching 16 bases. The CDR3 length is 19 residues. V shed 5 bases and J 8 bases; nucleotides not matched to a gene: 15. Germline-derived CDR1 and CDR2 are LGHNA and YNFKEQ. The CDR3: CASSSLSSGLAGGGDEQFF. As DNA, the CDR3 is TGTGCCAGCAGCTCACTTTCCTCGGGACTAGCGGGGGGGGGCGATGAGCAGTTCTTC.

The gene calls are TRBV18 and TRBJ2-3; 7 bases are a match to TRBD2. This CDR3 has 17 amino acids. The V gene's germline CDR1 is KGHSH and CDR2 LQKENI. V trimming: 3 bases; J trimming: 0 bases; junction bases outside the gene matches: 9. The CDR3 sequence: CASSPRAAGLSTDTQYF. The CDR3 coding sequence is TGTGCCAGCTCACCGCGGGCAGCGGGACTTAGCACAGATACGCAGTATTTT.

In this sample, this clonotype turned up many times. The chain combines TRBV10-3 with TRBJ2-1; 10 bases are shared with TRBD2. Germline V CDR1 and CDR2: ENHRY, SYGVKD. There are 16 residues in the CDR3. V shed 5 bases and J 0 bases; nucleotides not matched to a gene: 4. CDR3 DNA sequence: TGTGCCATCAGTCGACTAGCGGGTCCCTCCTACAATGAGCAGTTCTTC. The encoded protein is CAISRLAGPSYNEQFF.

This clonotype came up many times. The CDR3 nucleotides are TGCAGTACGCAAGACGGCTACGAGCAGTACTTC. Residues: CSTQDGYEQYF. V usage is TRBV20-1 and J usage is TRBJ2-7; the D is unclear. Per germline, CDR1 DFQATT and CDR2 SNEGSKA (reference sequence). Trimming cost V 8 bases and J 3 bases, with 11 bases left between them. The CDR3 sequence is 11 residues long.

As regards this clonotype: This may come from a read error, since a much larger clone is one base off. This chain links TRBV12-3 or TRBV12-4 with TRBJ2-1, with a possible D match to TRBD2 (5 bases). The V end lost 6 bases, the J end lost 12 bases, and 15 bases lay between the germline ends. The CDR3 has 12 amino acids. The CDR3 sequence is CASRLTAGGQFF. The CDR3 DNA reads TGTGCCAGCAGATTAACCGCAGGAGGGCAGTTCTTC.

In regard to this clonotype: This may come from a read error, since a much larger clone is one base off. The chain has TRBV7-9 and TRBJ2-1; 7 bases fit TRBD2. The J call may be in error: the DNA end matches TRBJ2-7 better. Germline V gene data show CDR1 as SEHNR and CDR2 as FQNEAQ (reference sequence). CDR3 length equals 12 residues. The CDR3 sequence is CASRGGYNEQYF. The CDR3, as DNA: TGTGCCAGCAGGGGGGGGTACAATGAGCAGTACTTC.

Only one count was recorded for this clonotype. DNA for the CDR3: TGCAGCGTTGTACAGGGTACTGAAGCTTTCTTT. Translating it yields CSVVQGTEAFF. The chain links TRBV29-1 to TRBJ1-1; maybe TRBD1 (6 bases). The CDR3 covers 11 residues. Between the trimmed V and J ends, which lost 4 bases and 5 bases, there was a span of 8 bases. The germline V gene encodes CDR1 SQVTM and CDR2 ANQGSEA. Using reference TRBV29-1 and TRBJ1-1 for the parts outside the CDR3, the full variable domain is SAVISQKPSRDICQRGTSLTIQCQVDSQVTMMFWYRQQPGQSLTLIATANQGSEATYESGFVIDKFPISRPNLTFSTLTVSNMSPEDSSIYLCSVVQGTEAFFGQGTRLTVV.

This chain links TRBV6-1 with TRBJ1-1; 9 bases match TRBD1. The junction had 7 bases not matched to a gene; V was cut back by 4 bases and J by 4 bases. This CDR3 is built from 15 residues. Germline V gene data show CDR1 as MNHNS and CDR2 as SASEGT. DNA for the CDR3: TGTGCCAGCAGTGCCTCACAGGGGGCGATCACTGAAGCTTTCTTT. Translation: CASSASQGAITEAFF.

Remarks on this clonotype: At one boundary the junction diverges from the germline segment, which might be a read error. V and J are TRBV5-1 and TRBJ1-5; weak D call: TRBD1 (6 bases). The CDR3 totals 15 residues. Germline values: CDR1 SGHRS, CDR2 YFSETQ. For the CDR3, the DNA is TGCGCCGGCAGCTTGGTCGCGGGGGCTGGTCAGCCCCAGCATTTT. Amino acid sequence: CAGSLVAGAGQPQHF. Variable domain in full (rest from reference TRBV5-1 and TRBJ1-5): KAGVTQTPRYLIKTRGQQVTLSCSPISGHRSVSWYQQTPGQGLQFLFEYFSETQRNKGNFPGRFSGRQFSNSRSEMNVSTLELGDSALYLCAGSLVAGAGQPQHFGDGTRLSIL.

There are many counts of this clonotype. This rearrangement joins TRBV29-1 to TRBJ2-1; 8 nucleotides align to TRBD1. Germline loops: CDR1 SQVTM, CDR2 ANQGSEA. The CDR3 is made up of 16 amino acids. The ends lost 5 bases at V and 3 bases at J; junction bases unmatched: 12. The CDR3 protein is CSVHSADGTGYNEQFF. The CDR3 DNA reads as TGCAGCGTTCATTCCGCCGACGGGACAGGCTACAATGAGCAGTTCTTC.

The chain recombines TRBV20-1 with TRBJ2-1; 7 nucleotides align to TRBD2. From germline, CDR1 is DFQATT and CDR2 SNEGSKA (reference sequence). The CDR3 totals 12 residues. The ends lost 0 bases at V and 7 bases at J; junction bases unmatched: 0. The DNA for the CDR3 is TGCAGTGCTAGAGAGCGGGAGAATGAGCAGTTCTTC. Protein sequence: CSARERENEQFF.